This is a list of T cell receptor beta chains from one sample in a study of prognosis after radiotherapy for stage I lung cancer. TCRdb recomputed calls from the multiplex PCR reads with MiXCR, one row per CDR3 protein. Of approximately 51,000 distinct CDR3 sequences listed, 30% to 40% are singletons. Here the sequenced sample was PBMCs, taken before or after stereotactic body radiation therapy (not recorded which). The receptors stem from a donor over 45 with non-small cell lung cancer. The conserved cysteine and the conserved F or W are not part of the CDR3 here.

v_call cdr3_aa
TRBV19 ASKVDAPTEAF
TRBV7-2 ASSSLSNIQY
TRBV11-2 ASSFSPAGATSGNTIY
TRBV7-9 ASSLPTDPDTQY
TRBV6-2/TRBV6-3 ASNRPGETGELF
TRBV5-1 ASSSITGGGGLFEQY
TRBV6-7 ASSYLEKGVDSPLH
TRBV11-2 ASIPGVVQETQY
TRBV4-1 ASSQVRSSTDTQH
TRBV6-5 ASSYRNTEFYGYT
TRBV24-1 ASQGQGTFEQY
TRBV11-3 ASNDTGTENTGELF
TRBV6-1 ASKSTSDGYT
TRBV24-1 ATSDLGRGGSSDTQY
TRBV24-1 ATSDFTGSGTGELF
TRBV5-1 ASSWRLAGEQF
TRBV4-3 ASSQEVGVGANVLT
TRBV5-1 ASISGTANYGYT
TRBV19 ASRGAGYTEAF
TRBV6-2/TRBV6-3 ASSYTQGVDYEQY
TRBV20-1 SAEGRYTEAF
TRBV20-1 SANRQGLNTGELF
TRBV18 ASSPPRAKNTEAF
TRBV19 ASRRWGDMNTEAF
TRBV20-1 SAYAGTGSHEQY
TRBV6-1 ASSTTNTEAF
TRBV19 ASSSAGGPGEQF
TRBV30 AWSEGLSGAGDQY
TRBV7-6 ASSQGAQGEAF
TRBV6-1 ASNPLGWPGDLF
TRBV15 ATSRDPQETQY
TRBV7-2 ASSRNSVIRADTQY
TRBV29-1 SVGGQTYNEQF
TRBV7-9 ASGPIGLAGGNRGTDTQY
TRBV2 ASREQEAKNIQY
TRBV5-5 ASSQLRGLDEKLF
TRBV7-9 ASSNRGLGQY
TRBV7-9 ASSQHRGGFSGSSYEQY